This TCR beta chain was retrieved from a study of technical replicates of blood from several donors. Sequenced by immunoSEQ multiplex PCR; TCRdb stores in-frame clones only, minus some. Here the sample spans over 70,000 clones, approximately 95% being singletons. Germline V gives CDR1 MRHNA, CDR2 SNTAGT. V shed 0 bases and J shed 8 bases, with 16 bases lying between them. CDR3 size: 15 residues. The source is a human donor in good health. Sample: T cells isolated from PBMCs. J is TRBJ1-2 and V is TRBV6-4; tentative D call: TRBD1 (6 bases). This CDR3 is CASSDSWQGLSGYTF. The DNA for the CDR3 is TGTGCCAGCAGTGACTCTTGGCAGGGGCTCTCGGGCTACACCTTC.